The clone carrying this T cell receptor (beta chain) was picked up a small number of times. The sample belongs to a study of T cell repertoires in cytomegalovirus infection. V shed 6 bases and J shed 8 bases, with 14 bases lying between them. CDR1 and CDR2 (germline): LNHDA, SQIVND (reference sequence). CDR3 length: 14 residues. TCRdb fed the reads into MiXCR, producing one record per CDR3 protein. The table includes under 600,000 distinct CDR3 sequences, 16% detected once. The chain employs TRBV19 and TRBJ1-6; possibly TRBD1 for D (6 bases). The TCR sequence derives from a human donor in good health (CMV status not recorded). Some clones in this sample may be carry-over from other donors' samples. What was sequenced was CD8+ T cells from PBMCs. This CDR3 is CASRWGAPDSPLHF. CDR3 nucleotides: TGTGCCAGTAGATGGGGGGCGCCGGATTCACCCCTCCACTTT.